This T cell receptor beta chain was captured by sequencing in a study of blood T cell repertoires in COVID-19 (dated by TCRdb to 2018 to 2020). A note on the overall study: Samples covering the acute and convalescent phases of COVID-19 were provided by collaborators in the United States, Italy and Spain. The prospective study material was composed of cDNA or gDNA derived from T cells, B-cell-depleted T cells, or PBMCs. Deeply sampled blood TCRbeta repertoires from subjects exposed to, actively infected with, or recovered from COVID-19 were included in the dataset. The repertoires were made available in a free public database intended to serve as a resource for research on the immune response to SARS-CoV-2. Samples were obtained from the ongoing ImmuneRACE study (first 160 participants) and from 1,200 or so subjects provided by 6 global collaborators. The sample metadata nearly always contained a de-identified subject ID, COVID-19 status, age in years and sex. Where available, HLA class I and class II types were obtained from metadata supplied by the sample provider rather than from assay-based typing.

TCRbeta CDR3 regions were amplified from genomic DNA by means of the immunoSEQ Assay, a bias-controlled multiplex PCR. The source study handled its data this way. The number of nucleated cells in each sample was estimated by amplification of reference gene primers within the assay. To quantify the absolute abundance of each unique TCRbeta CDR3 rearrangement, sequence reads were collapsed and filtered. Productive Simpson clonality was computed per sample as the square root of Simpson's diversity index over productive rearrangements. Held by TCRdb, this immuneACCESS table contains in-frame sequences only and omits some clones. Under half of the omission traces to an unresolved V gene where checked; the cause of the rest is unknown. V, J and clone size are those of that table, while D and trimming were read from the DNA. The sample profile shows fewer than 150,000 clones; over 80% of them were found once. 25% to 30% of the sample is held by the ten biggest clonotypes.

Each collaborating institution followed its own protocols to collect whole blood in K2EDTA tubes. Collaborator samples were shipped for TCRbeta analysis as frozen whole blood, isolated PBMCs, or DNA extracted from either sample type. Trimming at the junction amounts to 5 bases on V and 4 bases on J, and the germline ends lie 11 bases apart. There are 12 amino acids in the CDR3, from cysteine to phenylalanine inclusive. Only the CDR3 region is kept as DNA, spanning 36 bases read in frame from base 1. CDR1 and CDR2, per the germline V gene, are SQVTM and ANQGSEA. Results and caveats for the whole study, not just this receptor: Clinical and demographic metadata were provided uncurated, with the amount varying by source and participant.

On this clone itself: Its antigen has not been determined. No clone much larger than this one lies a single base away; base qualities are absent.

This chain joins TRBV29-1 to TRBJ2-5, with no confident D gene call. Sequenced: peripheral blood. This TCR derives from a woman in her 70s with acute or convalescent COVID-19. The CDR3 region has the sequence CSVHALAETQYF. The base sequence is TGCAGCGTTCACGCCTTAGCAGAGACCCAGTACTTC.